These T cell receptor beta chains were read from a single sample in a study of CD8+ T cells in alopecia areata. TCRdb keeps only in-frame clones here, not all; method: immunoSEQ multiplex PCR. This table has under 150,000 clones, roughly 82% appearing once. The sequences come from CD8+ T cells sorted from blood, collected at week 4, from a patient treated with tofacitinib. Every receptor here comes from a human donor with alopecia areata. Each CDR3 is given with its conserved first and last residue. D genes are given only for firm matches. The size of a clone is reported for some rows only, either as once, few or many, or as a class for expanded clones.

TRBJ2-3	NA	TRBV7-8	TRBD2	TGTGCCAGCAGGCTCAGCCGGGGGGGGGAAGATACGCAGTATTTT	CASRLSRGGEDTQYF
TRBJ2-5	NA	TRBV12-5	NA	TGTGCTAGTGGTGGGACGACAGAGACCCAGTACTTC	CASGGTTETQYF
TRBJ1-2	NA	TRBV5-1	TRBD1	TGCGCCAGCAGCTTGAAAGGGACAGAAGGCTACACCTTC	CASSLKGTEGYTF
TRBJ2-3	NA	TRBV7-2	TRBD1	TGTGCCAGCAGCCGTTCGACAGGGGGAGCAGATACGCAGTATTTT	CASSRSTGGADTQYF
TRBJ2-7	NA	TRBV7-8	NA	TGTGCCAGCAGTTATGCGTCGGGTTCCACCTACGAGCAGTACTTC	CASSYASGSTYEQYF
TRBJ2-2	NA	TRBV7-8	NA	TGTGCCAGCAGCCATAGGACCGGGGAGCTGTTTTTT	CASSHRTGELFF
TRBJ2-1	NA	TRBV5-1	TRBD2	TGCGCCAGCAGATACACTAGCGGGGGGACCTACAATGAGCAGTTCTTC	CASRYTSGGTYNEQFF
TRBJ2-1	NA	TRBV19	TRBD2	TGTGCCAGTAGTCCCGGGGGGGGGCTAAACAATGAGCAGTTCTTC	CASSPGGGLNNEQFF
TRBJ2-1	once	TRBV7-9	NA	TGTGCCAGCAGCTTAGGAGGGGAATACAATGAGCAGTTCTTC	CASSLGGEYNEQFF
TRBJ2-1	NA	TRBV12-5	TRBD2	TGTGCTAGTGGTTTCGGCAGCGGGGGGGACAATGAGCAGTTCTTC	CASGFGSGGDNEQFF
TRBJ2-7	NA	TRBV4-2	TRBD1	TGTGCCAGCAGCCAGGGTACAGGGGCGGCCTACGAGCAGTACTTC	CASSQGTGAAYEQYF
TRBJ1-1	NA	TRBV6-1	NA	TGTGCCAGCAGGGAAAACACTGAAGCTTTCTTT	CASRENTEAFF